The 32 T cell receptor beta chains listed next were all sequenced from one sample in a study of blood T cell repertoires in COVID-19. Sequencing was performed with immunoSEQ multiplex PCR; in TCRdb, only in-frame clones are kept and a portion is missing. The data show about 310,000 clones, about 85% seen once. The specimen sequenced was PBMCs or T cells enriched from blood (not recorded which). The origin of the receptors is a woman in her 30s who had been exposed to COVID-19.

The chain links TRBV28 to TRBJ1-2; TRBD1 matches at 7 bases. The CDR3 is 15 amino acids. Germline-derived CDR1 and CDR2 are MDHEN and SYDVKM. Trimming at V came to 2 bases and at J to 4 bases, leaving 7 bases not matched to a gene. CDR3 amino acids: CASSLGRSGGYGYTF. As DNA, the CDR3 is TGTGCCAGCAGTTTAGGCAGGTCAGGGGGCTATGGCTACACCTTC.

The chain employs TRBV6-6 and TRBJ2-7; TRBD2 aligns across 8 bases. Germline-derived CDR1 and CDR2 are MNHNY and SVGAGI (reference sequence). This CDR3 is 16 amino acids long. Trimming took 0 bases from V and 3 from J; bases not matched to a gene: 7. The CDR3 loop reads CASSYSESGRGYEQYF. The CDR3 bases are TGTGCCAGCAGTTACTCGGAGAGCGGGAGAGGCTACGAGCAGTACTTC.

The CDR3 reads CASSTGMQETQYF. In DNA, the CDR3 is TGTGCCAGCAGCACCGGGATGCAAGAGACCCAGTACTTC. This rearrangement joins TRBV9 to TRBJ2-5; the D gene is possibly TRBD2 (5 bases). V lost 4 bases to trimming and J lost 2 bases, with 9 bases between them. The CDR3 consists of 13 residues. Germline-derived CDR1 and CDR2 are SGDLS and YYNGEE. Using reference TRBV9 and TRBJ2-5 for the parts outside the CDR3, the full variable domain is DSGVTQTPKHLITATGQRVTLRCSPRSGDLSVYWYQQSLDQGLQFLIQYYNGEERAKGNILERFSAQQFPDLHSELNLSSLELGDSALYFCASSTGMQETQYFGPGTRLLVL.

V and J are TRBV3-1 (or the pseudogene TRBV3-2) and TRBJ2-7, with D possibly TRBD2 on 6 matching bases. V lost 4 bases, J lost 4 bases, and 8 bases lay in between. Looked up from germline, CDR1 is LGHDT and CDR2 is YNNKEL (reference sequence). The CDR3 is 12 amino acids. The CDR3 DNA reads TGTGCCAGCAGCCCCGGGGGTTACGAGCAGTACTTC. It specifies CASSPGGYEQYF.

This chain links TRBV30 with TRBJ2-5; 10 nucleotides align to TRBD1. This CDR3 comprises 17 residues. Germline V lookup: CDR1 GTSNPN, CDR2 SVGIG (reference sequence). J lost 5 bases, V lost 0 bases, and 12 bases had no gene match. CDR3 residues: CAWSVILSTGGRETQYF. As DNA, the CDR3 is TGTGCCTGGAGTGTAATCCTCTCGACAGGGGGCAGGGAGACCCAGTACTTC.

This clone showed up just a few times. The chain links TRBV7-2 to TRBJ2-5, with unresolved D. The CDR3 contains 16 residues. Germline V gene sequence: CDR1 SGHTA, CDR2 FQGNSA. V lost 1 base and J 3 bases, leaving 15 bases between the germline ends. CDR3 in DNA: TGTGCCAGCAGCTTAGAGGTGGGCGCTACCGAAGAGACCCAGTACTTC. This gives the protein CASSLEVGATEETQYF.

This clone was detected a few times. This sample includes further DNA sequences coding for the same CDR3. CDR3 nucleotide sequence: TGTGCCAGCAGTCAGAACAGGGGGGGCTACACCTTC. Translation gives CASSQNRGGYTF. This chain uses TRBV28 with TRBJ1-2, with TRBD1 matching 8 bases. The CDR3 is 12 residues long. V lost 5 bases and J lost 8; bases outside the gene matches: 4. CDR1 is MDHEN and CDR2 is SYDVKM in the germline V gene.

V is TRBV9 and J is TRBJ2-7, with 7 bases matching TRBD2. The length of the CDR3 is 17 residues. Germline CDR1 SGDLS, CDR2 YYNGEE. V lost 2 bases, J lost 6 bases, and 17 bases stayed unmatched. The CDR3 DNA reads as TGTGCCAGCAGCGTGAGCGGTGGGAGGGGAGGTCTCTCCGAGCAGTACTTC. Its protein product is CASSVSGGRGGLSEQYF.

V and J are TRBV7-9 and TRBJ1-5; D is undetermined. The V end was cut by 3 bases, the J end by 3 bases, with 6 bases between. CDR1 is SEHNR, CDR2 FQNEAQ, per germline (reference sequence). The CDR3 is 13 residues long. CDR3 region: CASSFTDNQPQHF. As DNA, the CDR3 is TGTGCCAGCAGCTTCACAGACAATCAGCCCCAGCATTTT.

V and J are TRBV18 and TRBJ2-1, with 11 bases matching TRBD2. J was trimmed by 2 bases and V by 2 bases; bases with no gene match: 8. The CDR3 has 18 residues. Germline loops: CDR1 KGHSH, CDR2 LQKENI. Here the CDR3 DNA reads TGTGCCAGCTCACCAACTAGCGGGGGCGCCGGTACCTACAATGAGCAGTTCTTC. Protein: CASSPTSGGAGTYNEQFF.

The count of this clone is one. The chain links TRBV30 to TRBJ2-1; D may be TRBD2 (5 bases). The CDR3 has 14 residues. In germline, CDR1 is GTSNPN, CDR2 SVGIG (reference sequence). V was cut by 5 bases and J by 0 bases, with 11 bases left in between. The chain's CDR3 is CAWYGLGSYNEQFF. DNA of the CDR3: TGTGCCTGGTACGGACTGGGCTCCTACAATGAGCAGTTCTTC.

The chain has TRBV7-2 and TRBJ2-1, with 10 bases matching TRBD2. Germline trimming cut 3 bases from V and 0 bases from J; bases unmatched to any gene: 8. The CDR3 sequence is 18 residues long. The V gene's germline CDR1 is SGHTA and CDR2 FQGNSA. The CDR3 loop is CASSFGLAGASSYNEQFF. The DNA of the CDR3 is TGTGCCAGCAGCTTTGGGCTAGCGGGGGCGAGCTCCTACAATGAGCAGTTCTTC. Full variable domain (missing parts from reference TRBV7-2 and TRBJ2-1): GAGVSQSPSNKVTEKGKDVELRCDPISGHTALYWYRQSLGQGLEFLIYFQGNSAPDKSGLPSDRFSAERTGGSVSTLTIQRTQQEDSAVYLCASSFGLAGASSYNEQFFGPGTRLTVL.

The V call is TRBV19, the J call TRBJ1-2; 9 bases map to TRBD1. This CDR3 has 14 residues. J gave up 4 bases and V 5 bases, and 5 bases lay outside the gene matches. Germline CDR1 is LNHDA and CDR2 is SQIVND (reference sequence). CDR3 sequence reads: CASSGDREFYGYTF. In DNA form, the CDR3 reads TGTGCCAGTAGTGGGGACAGGGAATTCTATGGCTACACCTTC.

V is TRBV5-1 and J is TRBJ2-1, with 11 nucleotides matching TRBD2. The CDR3 loop spans 16 amino acids. Germline values: CDR1 SGHRS, CDR2 YFSETQ. The V and J ends lost 0 bases and 4 bases, in that order; junction bases with no gene match: 3. For the CDR3, the DNA is TGCGCCAGCAGCTTGGATAGCGGGGGGGAGTACAATGAGCAGTTCTTC. Its protein is CASSLDSGGEYNEQFF.

The chain recombines TRBV6-4 with TRBJ1-1; no firm D call. The V gene's germline CDR1 is MRHNA and CDR2 SNTAGT. V lost 4 bases and J 1 base, leaving 7 bases between the germline ends. The CDR3 loop spans 13 amino acids. The DNA of the CDR3 is TGTGCCAGCAGTGTGGCCCGGAACACTGAAGCTTTCTTT. Amino acids: CASSVARNTEAFF.

Comment on this clone: The junction shows a germline mismatch at one end, possibly a read error. The rearrangement uses TRBV7-7 and TRBJ2-7; possibly TRBD2 for D (5 bases). This CDR3 has 15 residues. Germline CDR1 and CDR2: SSHAT and FNYEAQ (reference sequence). DNA for the CDR3: TGTGCTAGCAGCTTAAATGAGGGTAGCTCCTACGAGCAGTACTTC. Translation gives CASSLNEGSSYEQYF.

This clone showed up just once. The J gene is TRBJ2-7, the V gene TRBV27; a weak D match, TRBD2 (6 bases). This CDR3 is 15 amino acids long. The germline V and J ends were trimmed by 5 bases and 0 bases, with 14 bases remaining between them. Germline V CDR1 and CDR2: MNHEY, SMNVEV (reference sequence). The CDR3 nucleotides read TGTGCCAGCAGTCCTAGGAGGGGCGGCTCCTACGAGCAGTACTTC. This sequence encodes CASSPRRGGSYEQYF.

This clone was detected a few times. In nucleotides, the CDR3 is TGTGCCAGCAGCTCACAGGGTAGTCAGCCCCAGCATTTT. This gives the protein CASSSQGSQPQHF. J is TRBJ1-5 and V is TRBV7-2; D might be TRBD1 (6 bases). Trimming took 4 bases from V and 6 from J, leaving 10 bases between them. Germline V gene lookup returns CDR1 SGHTA and CDR2 FQGNSA. The CDR3 length is 13 residues.

J is TRBJ2-5 and V is TRBV27, with TRBD2 matching over 8 bases. CDR1 MNHEY and CDR2 SMNVEV come from the germline V gene (reference sequence). The CDR3 runs 17 residues. The junction had 15 bases not matched to a gene; V was cut back by 5 bases and J by 4 bases. The CDR3 sequence: CASSGTSGTRLTETQYF. The CDR3 region has the DNA TGTGCCAGCAGTGGTACATCCGGGACTAGATTGACAGAGACCCAGTACTTC.

The rearrangement joins TRBV7-3 to TRBJ1-1; 8 bases align to TRBD1. The CDR3 covers 14 residues. Germline V lookup: CDR1 SGHTA, CDR2 FQGTGA. V was clipped by 5 bases and J by 3 bases; unmatched bases: 5. The DNA of the CDR3 is TGTGCCAGCAGCCTGGGACAGGCGGACACTGAAGCTTTCTTT. Its translation: CASSLGQADTEAFF.

The sample holds one count of this clone. The gene calls are TRBV10-1 and TRBJ1-1; tentatively, D is TRBD1 (6 bases). CDR1 is WNHNN and CDR2 is SYGVQD in the germline V gene (reference sequence). V lost 3 bases, J lost 10 bases, and 9 bases lay in between. The CDR3 length is 11 residues. CDR3 bases: TGCGCCAGCAGTGAAGGGGGTTCAGCTTTCTTT. Amino acid sequence: CASSEGGSAFF.

The CDR3 loop reads CASRGHPDQPQHF. Here the CDR3 DNA reads TGTGCCAGCAGGGGACACCCAGATCAGCCCCAGCATTTT. The V gene is TRBV2, the J gene TRBJ1-5, with D tentatively TRBD1 (6 bases). Germline CDR1 and CDR2: SNHLY and FYNNEI. Trimming shortened V by 6 bases and J by 5 bases, and 11 bases separated the two germline ends. This CDR3 is 13 amino acids long.

This sequence joins TRBV6-1 and TRBJ2-1; 8 bases map to TRBD2. Trimming removed 7 bases from V and 8 bases from J; junction bases left unmatched: 16. The CDR3 has 16 amino acids. Per the germline V gene, CDR1 is MNHNS and CDR2 is SASEGT. The CDR3 sequence: CASNEASGGRFYEQFF. The DNA of the CDR3 is TGTGCCAGCAACGAAGCATCGGGGGGGCGTTTTTATGAGCAGTTCTTC.

The gene calls are TRBV27 and TRBJ2-2; D possibly corresponds to TRBD2 (6 bases). V shed 5 bases and J shed 6 bases, with 13 bases lying between them. Germline CDR1 and CDR2: MNHEY and SMNVEV (reference sequence). This CDR3 spans 14 amino acids. The CDR3 protein is CASSPGPGAGELFF. The CDR3 region has the DNA TGTGCCAGCAGTCCGGGACCGGGGGCCGGGGAGCTGTTTTTT.

The chain carries TRBV7-2 and TRBJ2-2, with 8 bases lining up with TRBD2. Germline V gives CDR1 SGHTA, CDR2 FQGNSA. There are 15 residues in the CDR3. The J segment lost 4 bases and the V segment lost 6 bases, leaving 7 bases of the junction unmatched. For the CDR3, the DNA is TGTGCCAGCAGGGTGGAGCGGGGGTTCACCGGGGAGCTGTTTTTT. Its protein product is CASRVERGFTGELFF.

CDR3 DNA: TGTGCCAGCAGCTTGGGGGGGTCGAACACCGGGGAGCTGTTTTTT. This sequence encodes CASSLGGSNTGELFF. The chain is built from TRBV4-2 and TRBJ2-2; 7 positions match TRBD2. V shed 5 bases, J shed 0 bases, and the junction held 3 bases outside the gene matches. CDR1 is LGHNA and CDR2 is YNFKEQ in the germline V gene. The length of the CDR3 is 15 residues.

The J gene is TRBJ1-2, the V gene TRBV7-9; D possibly corresponds to TRBD1 (6 bases). With 3 bases removed from V and 6 bases from J, the gap between germline ends came to 11 bases. Germline lookup yields CDR1 SEHNR and CDR2 FQNEAQ (reference sequence). This CDR3 has 13 residues. CDR3 bases: TGTGCCAGCAGCTTTCCAAACAGGGATGGCTACACCTTC. Protein product: CASSFPNRDGYTF.

The chain is built from TRBV29-1 and TRBJ1-1, with D maybe TRBD1 (6 bases). This CDR3 contains 15 residues. V lost 4 bases, J lost 6 bases, and 21 bases lay in between. Germline CDR1 and CDR2: SQVTM and ANQGSEA. The CDR3 protein is CSVGQTGPKAAEAFF. Written as DNA, the CDR3 is TGCAGCGTTGGGCAAACAGGGCCAAAAGCCGCTGAAGCTTTCTTT.

The rearrangement uses TRBV29-1 and TRBJ2-7, with 11 bases lining up with TRBD2. Germline CDR1 SQVTM, CDR2 ANQGSEA. Trimming cost V 3 bases and J 2 bases; bases outside gene matches: 3. The CDR3 has 14 residues. This CDR3 reads CSVETSGIAYEQYF. DNA of the CDR3: TGCAGCGTTGAGACTAGCGGGATTGCCTACGAGCAGTACTTC.

The gene calls are TRBV28 and TRBJ2-1, with TRBD1 matching 8 bases. The trim removed 6 bases at V and 5 bases at J, leaving 9 bases unmatched. CDR1 and CDR2 (germline): MDHEN, SYDVKM. The CDR3 length is 15 residues. The CDR3 region has the DNA TGTGCCAGCAGGAAATACAGGGGGGTTGACAATGAGCAGTTCTTC. Translation gives CASRKYRGVDNEQFF.

The chain has TRBV29-1 and TRBJ2-3, with D tentatively TRBD2 (5 bases). CDR1 and CDR2 (germline): SQVTM, ANQGSEA. This CDR3 is built from 15 residues. Trimming pared 3 bases from V and 1 base from J, leaving 14 bases between. The CDR3 DNA reads TGCAGCGTTGACCGGGGAATCACTGGCACAGATACGCAGTATTTT. It codes for CSVDRGITGTDTQYF.

This chain uses TRBV6-1 with TRBJ1-5; no definite D call. The germline gives CDR1 MNHNS, CDR2 SASEGT. There are 16 residues in the CDR3. V was pared by 0 bases and J by 7 bases, with 16 bases between. The chain's CDR3 is CASSEALGSSGQPQHF. The CDR3 DNA follows: TGTGCCAGCAGTGAAGCGCTCGGGTCTTCGGGACAGCCCCAGCATTTT.